The rows below give T cell receptor beta chains drawn from one sample of a study of blood T cells in healthy people across ages. TCRdb called the 5' RACE reads again in MiXCR, with one record for every CDR3 protein. Among about 1.4 million distinct CDR3 sequences listed, around 59% were seen once. The source material was blood. Source of these receptors: a man between 18 and 35 years old in good health. Both conserved end residues are part of each CDR3. D genes are given only for firm matches.

>TRBJ1-4|TRBD1|TRBV5-5
CASSVGQGGKLFF
>.|TRBD2|TRBV12-3/TRBV12-4
CASRSSGGSYEQYF
>TRBJ2-3|TRBD2|TRBV7-2
CASSLSGRRGDTQYF
>TRBJ2-7|TRBD2|TRBV27
CASSLIPGLGFEQYF
>TRBJ1-4|.|TRBV29-1
CSVRQRPNEKLFF
>TRBJ2-5|TRBD1|TRBV12-3/TRBV12-4
CASSLGGTGIETQYF
>TRBJ1-2|.|TRBV6-6
CASSYSRDGNYGYTF
>.|.|TRBV12-3/TRBV12-4
CASSFGREETQYF
>TRBJ2-3|.|TRBV12-5
CASGVYSGADTQYF
>TRBJ2-1|.|TRBV7-6
CASSLAYGNEQFF
>TRBJ2-5|.|TRBV3-1
CASSQDRRAVSLLYF
>TRBJ2-3|TRBD2|TRBV20-1
CSARGLADGTDTQYF
>TRBJ2-5|TRBD1|TRBV6-2/TRBV6-3
CASRKLQGQTMETQYF
>TRBJ2-7|.|TRBV28
CASNLRGSHEQYF
>.|TRBD1|TRBV7-2
CASSFRGTGGYEQYF
>TRBJ1-5|.|TRBV2
CASEGVSSVDQPQHF
>TRBJ2-1|.|TRBV4-1
CASSQGGFEQFF
>TRBJ2-7|TRBD1|TRBV11-2
CASSLDPSDRGFYEQYF
>.|.|TRBV15
CATSRDQGYLYEQYF
>TRBJ2-5|TRBD2|TRBV15
CATSRASGYGRGQETQYF
>TRBJ2-7|.|TRBV5-1
CASSFIGTLSSYEQYF
>TRBJ2-1|.|TRBV30
CAWSRVGNEQFF
>TRBJ1-2|.|TRBV12-3/TRBV12-4
CASSAGFSYGYTF
>TRBJ2-1|TRBD2|TRBV20-1
CSASYSGRAANEQFF
>TRBJ2-5|TRBD1|TRBV20-1
CSAPTGGYETQYF
>TRBJ2-2|.|TRBV12-3/TRBV12-4
CASSIGPPGGELFF
>TRBJ2-1|TRBD2|TRBV12-3/TRBV12-4
CASSSPGTGGLETQFF
>TRBJ2-3|.|TRBV6-6
CASRSDSPDTQYF
>TRBJ2-7|.|TRBV4-1
CASSHGITEQYF
>TRBJ2-1|TRBD2|TRBV12-3/TRBV12-4
CASSLLIAGGGNNEQFF
>TRBJ2-1|.|TRBV20-1
CSASVPGQDNEQFF
>TRBJ2-7|TRBD1|TRBV27
CASSLSTGLPYEQYF
>TRBJ2-1|TRBD1|TRBV5-1
CASGDSGQTYNEQFF
>TRBJ1-2|.|TRBV2
CASSDRQAKEDGYTF
>TRBJ2-3|.|TRBV29-1
CSVQGVGTDTQYF
>TRBJ2-7|TRBD2|TRBV10-1
CASREGLAVGDEQYF
>TRBJ2-3|.|TRBV20-1
CSASPPVWSPTDTQYF
>TRBJ2-2|TRBD1|TRBV20-1
CSAGTDNTGELFF
>TRBJ1-2|.|TRBV14
CASSQEGRRGFSMSGYTF
>TRBJ2-1|TRBD1|TRBV7-2
CASSDRGPYNEQFF
>TRBJ2-1|.|TRBV20-1
CSATLDSSYNEQFF
>TRBJ2-2|TRBD1|TRBV28
CASRVTGGHGELFF
>TRBJ2-7|TRBD2|TRBV12-3/TRBV12-4
CASSPLAGLIYEQYF
>TRBJ2-1|.|TRBV4-2
CASSQGPLISNEQFF
>TRBJ2-1|.|TRBV4-1
CASSKGGNEQFF
>TRBJ2-7|.|TRBV27
CASSLFGPGESTYEQYF
>TRBJ2-7|.|TRBV3-1
CASSTTGWNEQYF
>TRBJ1-1|.|TRBV5-6
CASSLGPGSRTEAFF
>TRBJ2-5|TRBD2|TRBV3-1
CASSLVLAGLETQYF
>TRBJ2-7|TRBD1|TRBV7-2
CASSLFDRVYEQYF
>TRBJ2-3|TRBD2|TRBV4-2
CASSQDGRGETDTQYF
>TRBJ2-7|.|TRBV7-9
CASSQEVAGQNYEQYF
>TRBJ2-3|TRBD2|TRBV25-1
CASSEAGEDTQYF
>TRBJ2-3|.|TRBV10-3
CAISESGGDTQYF
>TRBJ2-1|.|TRBV15
CATSRAGDNEQFF
>TRBJ2-5|.|TRBV28
CASSPVEVNPVETQYF
>TRBJ2-5|TRBD1|TRBV29-1
CSARDRSLSNSYNEQYF